This T cell receptor (beta chain) was identified during a study of OX40 agonist ivuxolimab in advanced cancers. Study-wide background: Dosing consisted of intravenous ivuxolimab at 0.01 to 10 mg/kg every 2 weeks.

Points on this clone: The target antigen is unknown.

Blood draws occurred at baseline, cycle 4 day 1, and cycle 7 day 1. Assay: immunoSEQ multiplex PCR; the TCRdb copy retains only in-frame clones and omits some. The sample contains under 30,000 clones, around 84% of which appear only once. The CDR3 has 18 amino acids. Germline V CDR1 and CDR2: SGDLS, YYNGEE. V lost 4 bases and J 0 bases, leaving 20 bases between the germline ends. Notes on the study in general: More expanded clones were found, on average, in CD8+ than in CD4+ T cells.

The receptor's source is an adult with an advanced solid tumor such as melanoma, head and neck, liver or kidney cancer. The J gene is TRBJ1-3, the V gene TRBV9; TRBD1 might be the D (6 bases). Sequenced material: CD4+ or CD8+ T cells sorted from blood, taken in a trial of the OX40 agonist ivuxolimab. The CDR3 DNA is TGTGCCAGCAGCCAGAGACTCACAGGGCCCACCTCTGGAAACACCATATATTTT. Translation: CASSQRLTGPTSGNTIYF. Using reference TRBV9 and TRBJ1-3 for the parts outside the CDR3, the full variable domain is DSGVTQTPKHLITATGQRVTLRCSPRSGDLSVYWYQQSLDQGLQFLIQYYNGEERAKGNILERFSAQQFPDLHSELNLSSLELGDSALYFCASSQRLTGPTSGNTIYFGEGSWLTVV.